Presented here are 24 T cell receptor beta chains from one specimen sequenced in a study of early T cells in non-severe SARS-CoV-2 infection (dated by TCRdb to the early 2020s). The method was 5' RACE. For sequencing, a NextSeq 500 was employed. In TCRdb, the public reads were trimmed at Q25 with fastp and aligned with MiXCR, with productive beta chains retained. One record per CDR3 amino acid sequence lists the most common genes and DNA. Across this sample there are 85,000 to 120,000 distinct CDR3 sequences, with roughly 14% seen only once. The biggest ten clones account for 6.2% of the sample. Sequencing used whole blood. Every receptor here comes from an adult who was a healthcare worker with PCR-confirmed SARS-CoV-2 infection or an uninfected control (not recorded which).

This clonotype showed up just a few times. V and J are TRBV19 and TRBJ1-2; D unresolved. Between the trimmed V and J ends, which lost 3 bases and 7 bases, there was a span of 15 bases. The CDR3 covers 14 residues. Germline V gene sequence: CDR1 LNHDA, CDR2 SQIVND (reference sequence). CDR3 residues: CASSMDSPGVGYTF. Here the CDR3 DNA reads TGTGCCAGTAGTATGGATTCACCAGGCGTTGGCTACACCTTC.

This clonotype turned up a few times. The chain recombines TRBV29-1 with TRBJ2-3, with 10 bases lining up with TRBD2. The CDR3 runs 14 residues. The V and J ends lost 4 bases and 4 bases, in that order; junction bases with no gene match: 5. Per the germline V gene, CDR1 is SQVTM and CDR2 is ANQGSEA. The CDR3 nucleotides read TGCAGCGTTGCTGAACTAGCGGGACCAGATACGCAGTATTTT. Protein sequence: CSVAELAGPDTQYF.

V and J are TRBV2 and TRBJ1-5, with D tentatively TRBD1 (5 bases). V lost 3 bases to trimming and J lost 11 bases, with 11 bases between them. The CDR3 totals 12 residues. From germline, CDR1 is SNHLY and CDR2 FYNNEI. The CDR3 sequence is CASSEGSRAQHF. CDR3 bases: TGTGCCAGCAGTGAGGGGAGCAGGGCCCAGCATTTT.

At least ten counts were recorded for this clonotype. The V and J genes are TRBV7-9 and TRBJ2-1; 11 nucleotides line up with TRBD2. This CDR3 comprises 16 residues. Germline V gene sequence: CDR1 SEHNR, CDR2 FQNEAQ (reference sequence). J lost 3 bases, V lost 5 bases, and 6 bases had no gene match. CDR3 sequence: CASSQGTSGNYNEQFF. In DNA form, the CDR3 reads TGTGCCAGCAGCCAGGGGACTAGCGGAAACTACAATGAGCAGTTCTTC.

The table lists this clonotype with many counts. The chain uses TRBV7-2 and TRBJ1-1; TRBD1 matches 7 bases. The junction had 11 bases not matched to a gene; V was cut back by 1 base and J by 12 bases. In germline, CDR1 is SGHTA, CDR2 FQGNSA. The CDR3 runs to 14 residues. DNA of the CDR3: TGTGCCAGCAGCTTAGGAGGGGGGGACAGTTTAACTTTCTTT. The encoded protein is CASSLGGGDSLTFF.

This clonotype was seen many times. The rearrangement uses TRBV30 and TRBJ1-1, with no clear D. Trimming pared 2 bases from V and 5 bases from J, leaving 9 bases between. This CDR3 has 12 residues. The V gene's germline CDR1 is GTSNPN and CDR2 SVGIG (reference sequence). The CDR3 nucleotides are TGTGCCTGGAGTCCTTTGAGGACTGAAGCTTTCTTT. Amino acid sequence: CAWSPLRTEAFF.

This clonotype was seen only a few times. The V call is TRBV7-6, the J call TRBJ2-1; possible D gene TRBD2, 5 bases. Germline CDR1 and CDR2: SGHVS and FNYEAQ. The CDR3 consists of 15 residues. Trimming took off 1 base at V and 2 bases at J, with 9 bases between the two ends. DNA of the CDR3: TGTGCCAGCAGCTTAGAGAGCGGCCCCTACAATGAGCAGTTCTTC. Its translation is CASSLESGPYNEQFF. Full variable domain (remainder filled in from reference TRBV7-6 and TRBJ2-1): GAGVSQSPRYKVTKRGQDVALRCDPISGHVSLYWYRQALGQGPEFLTYFNYEAQQDKSGLPNDRFSAERPEGSISTLTIQRTEQRDSAMYRCASSLESGPYNEQFFGPGTRLTVL.

This chain joins TRBV20-1 and TRBJ1-3; D is uncertain. The CDR3 spans 11 residues. CDR1 is DFQATT, CDR2 SNEGSKA, per germline (reference sequence). Trimming left V 6 bases short and J 1 base short, with 4 bases between. This CDR3 is CSATSGNTIYF. The CDR3 DNA sequence: TGCAGTGCCACTTCTGGAAACACCATATATTTT.

This clonotype was found a few times. The V call is TRBV10-3, the J call TRBJ2-3; 8 positions match TRBD2. Trimming took 10 bases from V and 0 from J; bases not matched to a gene: 6. Germline assignment: CDR1 ENHRY and CDR2 SYGVKD. There are 14 residues in the CDR3. CDR3 sequence reads: CATLAGTSTDTQYF. DNA of the CDR3: TGTGCCACCTTAGCGGGAACAAGCACAGATACGCAGTATTTT.

This clonotype has ten or more counts. The rearrangement links TRBV5-4 to TRBJ2-3, with 12 bases lining up with TRBD2. V shed 5 bases, J shed 3 bases, and the junction held 4 bases outside the gene matches. CDR3 size: 15 residues. Germline V lookup: CDR1 SGHNT, CDR2 YYREEE (reference sequence). The CDR3 loop is CASRQTSGSTDTQYF. Written as DNA, the CDR3 is TGTGCCAGCAGACAGACTAGCGGGAGTACAGATACGCAGTATTTT.

The chain carries TRBV4-3 and TRBJ2-1; 12 bases match TRBD2. Trimming at V came to 0 bases and at J to 5 bases, leaving 11 bases not matched to a gene. The CDR3 totals 19 residues. Germline CDR1 LGHNA, CDR2 YSLEER. The CDR3 here is CASSQERTLAGGPNNEQFF. In DNA, the CDR3 is TGCGCCAGCAGCCAAGAAAGAACCCTAGCGGGAGGGCCGAACAATGAGCAGTTCTTC.

This clonotype was counted at least ten times. The rearrangement links TRBV7-2 to TRBJ2-7; tentatively, D is TRBD2 (6 bases). V lost 5 bases and J 1 base, leaving 15 bases between the germline ends. This CDR3 has 15 residues. Per the germline V gene, CDR1 is SGHTA and CDR2 is FQGNSA. The CDR3 bases are TGTGCCAGCAGCCGTCAGGAGGGTTGGTCCTACGAGCAGTACTTC. Its protein product is CASSRQEGWSYEQYF.

The rearrangement links TRBV12-3 or TRBV12-4 to TRBJ1-6; a possible D gene is TRBD1 (5 bases). The CDR3 runs 14 residues. V lost 4 bases and J lost 9, with 13 bases in between. CDR3: CASSYLERGSPLHF. The CDR3 DNA follows: TGTGCCAGCAGTTACCTAGAGAGGGGTTCACCCCTCCACTTT.

The rearrangement links TRBV28 to TRBJ2-7; TRBD1 agrees at 7 bases. CDR1 and CDR2 from the germline V gene are MDHEN and SYDVKM. The CDR3 extends over 15 amino acids. V was pared by 5 bases and J by 1 base, with 8 bases of the junction left unmatched. The DNA of the CDR3 is TGTGCCAGCAGTCGTCGGGACAGATCATCCTACGAGCAGTACTTC. Amino acids: CASSRRDRSSYEQYF.

This clonotype was seen a handful of times. The rearrangement uses TRBV6-2 or TRBV6-3 and TRBJ2-7, with 10 nucleotides matching TRBD2. Per germline, CDR1 MNHEY and CDR2 SVGEGT. Trimming at V came to 2 bases and at J to 4 bases, leaving 2 bases not matched to a gene. CDR3 length: 14 amino acids. Here the CDR3 DNA reads TGTGCCAGCAGTTACATAGCGGGAGGTTACGAGCAGTACTTC. Encoded protein: CASSYIAGGYEQYF.

V gene TRBV11-2 combines with J gene TRBJ2-2; weak D call: TRBD1 (5 bases). V was trimmed by 1 base and J by 4 bases, leaving 13 bases between them. The CDR3 sequence is 16 residues long. In germline, CDR1 is SGHAT, CDR2 FQNNGV. The CDR3 spells CASSLGLRGATGELFF. The CDR3, as DNA: TGTGCCAGCAGCTTAGGCTTAAGGGGCGCCACCGGGGAGCTGTTTTTT.

This clonotype has more than one count but fewer than ten. Here the CDR3 DNA reads TGTGCCAGCAGTCGCAGGGGATTGCCCCAAGAGACCCAGTACTTC. Translation: CASSRRGLPQETQYF. The rearrangement uses TRBV6-2 or TRBV6-3 and TRBJ2-5; a possible D gene is TRBD1 (6 bases). This CDR3 has 15 amino acids. The germline V and J ends were trimmed by 5 bases and 1 base, with 14 bases remaining between them. CDR1 and CDR2 from the germline V gene are MNHEY and SVGEGT.

The chain has TRBV20-1 and TRBJ2-7; 10 bases map to TRBD2. V trimming: 5 bases; J trimming: 6 bases; junction bases outside the gene matches: 7. Germline CDR1 is DFQATT and CDR2 is SNEGSKA (reference sequence). The CDR3 runs 13 residues. The CDR3 DNA is TGCAGTGCTGAAGGACTAGCGGCCTTCGAGCAGTACTTC. This encodes CSAEGLAAFEQYF.

This clonotype was observed a handful of times. This sequence joins TRBV6-1 and TRBJ2-3; 13 bases fit TRBD2. V dropped 5 bases and J dropped 8; count of bases not matched to a gene: 4. CDR3 length equals 14 residues. Germline lookup yields CDR1 MNHNS and CDR2 SASEGT. CDR3: CASSRGLAGSTQYF. The CDR3 DNA follows: TGTGCCAGCAGTAGGGGACTAGCGGGATCTACGCAGTATTTT.

A few counts support this clonotype. J is TRBJ2-1 and V is TRBV10-1, with 13 bases identical to TRBD2. From germline, CDR1 is WNHNN and CDR2 SYGVQD (reference sequence). V shed 6 bases and J 9 bases; nucleotides not matched to a gene: 5. The CDR3 has 14 amino acids. CDR3 nucleotide sequence: TGCGCCAGCAGCCGGACTAGCGGGAGTTCTGAGCAGTTCTTC. Amino acid sequence: CASSRTSGSSEQFF.

The sample holds many counts of this clonotype. The rearrangement links TRBV28 to TRBJ2-7, with no clear D. The germline V gene has CDR1 MDHEN and CDR2 SYDVKM. V lost 7 bases and J lost 5, with 18 bases in between. CDR3 length: 14 amino acids. The CDR3 reads CASTWELFPNEQYF. CDR3 DNA sequence: TGTGCCAGCACATGGGAACTCTTCCCTAACGAGCAGTACTTC. Full variable domain (missing parts from reference TRBV28 and TRBJ2-7): DVKVTQSSRYLVKRTGEKVFLECVQDMDHENMFWYRQDPGLGLRLIYFSYDVKMKEKGDIPEGYSVSREKKERFSLILESASTNQTSMYLCASTWELFPNEQYFGPGTRLTVT.

This clonotype has a count of ten or more. The chain recombines TRBV28 with TRBJ2-4; D unresolved. V was trimmed by 9 bases and J by 4 bases, leaving 13 bases between them. This CDR3 region has 13 residues. CDR1 MDHEN and CDR2 SYDVKM come from the germline V gene. CDR3 nucleotides: TGTGCCAGACATAGTAACCTGAAAAACATTCAGTACTTC. This sequence encodes CARHSNLKNIQYF.

This clonotype was recorded at least ten times. The CDR3 protein is CASSRGSTSTDTQYF. CDR3 coding DNA: TGTGCCAGCAGCCGCGGGTCAACTAGCACAGATACGCAGTATTTT. The chain is built from TRBV9 and TRBJ2-3, with D possibly being TRBD2 (5 bases). This CDR3 region has 15 residues. The ends were cut back, 4 bases at V and 0 bases at J, with 12 bases in the middle. CDR1 SGDLS and CDR2 YYNGEE come from the germline V gene.

At least ten counts were recorded for this clonotype. The V gene is TRBV19, the J gene TRBJ1-1, with D perhaps matching TRBD1 (6 bases). Germline loops: CDR1 LNHDA, CDR2 SQIVND (reference sequence). This CDR3 is 16 amino acids long. V lost 0 bases, J lost 1 base, and 12 bases lay in between. The CDR3 reads CASSIDATGSNTEAFF. As DNA, the CDR3 is TGTGCCAGTAGTATAGATGCCACAGGGTCGAACACTGAAGCTTTCTTT.